This TCR beta chain was captured by sequencing in a study of neurological immune-mediated disorders. 5'RACE with 10-nucleotide random UMIs generated the cDNA. TCRdb reprocessed the 5' RACE reads with MiXCR, giving one entry per CDR3 protein. Of just under 40,000 distinct CDR3 sequences listed, 7.2% are singletons. The CDR3 is 16 amino acids. Between the trimmed V and J ends, which lost 3 bases and 0 bases, there was a span of 12 bases. CDR1 is LNHNV, CDR2 YYDKDF, per germline (reference sequence). The TCR sequence derives from a man aged 50-59 years in good health. The sample was CD4+ T cells from blood. The rearrangement uses TRBV15 and TRBJ1-5, with unresolved D. CDR3 sequence: CATSRVGGISNQPQHF. The DNA of the CDR3 is TGTGCCACCAGCAGGGTCGGTGGGATTAGCAATCAGCCCCAGCATTTT.